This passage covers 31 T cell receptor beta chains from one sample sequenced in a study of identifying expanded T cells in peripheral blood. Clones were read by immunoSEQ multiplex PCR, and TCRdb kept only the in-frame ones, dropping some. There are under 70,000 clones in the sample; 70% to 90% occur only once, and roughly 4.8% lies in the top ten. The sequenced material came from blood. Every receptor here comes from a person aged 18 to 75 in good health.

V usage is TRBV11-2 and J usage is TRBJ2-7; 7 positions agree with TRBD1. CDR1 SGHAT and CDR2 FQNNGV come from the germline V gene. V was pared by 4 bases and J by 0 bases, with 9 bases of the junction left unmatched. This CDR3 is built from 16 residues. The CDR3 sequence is CASSYPGTAHSYEQYF. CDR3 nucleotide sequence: TGTGCCAGCAGCTACCCCGGGACAGCCCACTCCTACGAGCAGTACTTC. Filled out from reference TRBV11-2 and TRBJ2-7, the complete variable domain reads EAGVAQSPRYKIIEKRQSVAFWCNPISGHATLYWYQQILGQGPKLLIQFQNNGVVDDSQLPKDRFSAERLKGVDSTLKIQPAKLEDSAVYLCASSYPGTAHSYEQYFGPGTRLTVT.

The CDR3 region is CASSVGAGRRHTQYF. Written as DNA, the CDR3 is TGTGCCAGCAGCGTAGGTGCTGGCCGTCGACATACGCAGTATTTT. The chain uses TRBV9 and TRBJ2-3; D uncertain. This CDR3 spans 15 amino acids. CDR1 and CDR2 (germline): SGDLS, YYNGEE. Between the trimmed V and J ends, which lost 0 bases and 7 bases, there was a span of 15 bases.

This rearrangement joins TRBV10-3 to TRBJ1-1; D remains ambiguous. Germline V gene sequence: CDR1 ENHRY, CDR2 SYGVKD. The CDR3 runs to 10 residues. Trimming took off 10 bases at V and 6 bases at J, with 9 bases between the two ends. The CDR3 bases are TGTGCCACACGGGAAGCTGAAGCTTTCTTT. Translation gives CATREAEAFF.

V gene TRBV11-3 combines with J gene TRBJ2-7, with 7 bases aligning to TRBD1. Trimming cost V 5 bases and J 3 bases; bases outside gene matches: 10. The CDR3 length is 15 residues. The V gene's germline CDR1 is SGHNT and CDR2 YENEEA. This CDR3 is CASSRSTPGGYEQYF. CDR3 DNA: TGTGCCAGCAGCCGGTCAACCCCAGGGGGCTACGAGCAGTACTTC.

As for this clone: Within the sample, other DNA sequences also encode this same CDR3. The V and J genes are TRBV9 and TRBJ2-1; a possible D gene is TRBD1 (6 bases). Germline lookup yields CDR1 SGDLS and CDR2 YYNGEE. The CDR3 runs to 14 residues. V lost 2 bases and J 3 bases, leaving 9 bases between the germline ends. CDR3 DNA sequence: TGTGCCAGCAGCGTCGAGACAGGCTACAATGAGCAGTTCTTC. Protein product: CASSVETGYNEQFF.

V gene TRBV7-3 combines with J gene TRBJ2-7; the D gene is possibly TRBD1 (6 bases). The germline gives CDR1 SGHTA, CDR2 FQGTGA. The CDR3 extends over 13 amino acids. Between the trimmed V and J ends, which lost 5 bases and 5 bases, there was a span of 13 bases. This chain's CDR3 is CASSPGGGDEQYF. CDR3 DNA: TGTGCCAGCAGCCCCGGTGGGGGCGACGAGCAGTACTTC.

The CDR3 loop reads CASSLGTGSIRNEKLFF. The CDR3 DNA is TGTGCCAGCAGTCTCGGGACAGGGTCTATTAGGAATGAAAAACTGTTTTTT. The chain links TRBV28 to TRBJ1-4, with TRBD1 matching over 9 bases. V was pared by 5 bases and J by 5 bases, with 12 bases of the junction left unmatched. Germline V gene lookup returns CDR1 MDHEN and CDR2 SYDVKM. This CDR3 is built from 17 residues.

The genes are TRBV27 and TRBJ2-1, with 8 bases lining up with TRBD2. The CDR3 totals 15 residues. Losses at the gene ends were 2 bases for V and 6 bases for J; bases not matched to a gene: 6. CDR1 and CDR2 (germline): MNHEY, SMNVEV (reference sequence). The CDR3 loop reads CASSLTSGSTNEQFF. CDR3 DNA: TGTGCCAGCAGTTTAACGAGCGGGAGTACCAATGAGCAGTTCTTC.

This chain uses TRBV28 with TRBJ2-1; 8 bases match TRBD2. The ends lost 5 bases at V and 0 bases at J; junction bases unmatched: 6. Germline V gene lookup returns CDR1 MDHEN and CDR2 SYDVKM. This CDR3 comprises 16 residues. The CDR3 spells CASSGAGLASYNEQFF. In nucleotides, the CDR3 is TGTGCCAGCAGTGGAGCCGGACTAGCCTCCTACAATGAGCAGTTCTTC. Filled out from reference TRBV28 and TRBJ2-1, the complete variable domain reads DVKVTQSSRYLVKRTGEKVFLECVQDMDHENMFWYRQDPGLGLRLIYFSYDVKMKEKGDIPEGYSVSREKKERFSLILESASTNQTSMYLCASSGAGLASYNEQFFGPGTRLTVL.

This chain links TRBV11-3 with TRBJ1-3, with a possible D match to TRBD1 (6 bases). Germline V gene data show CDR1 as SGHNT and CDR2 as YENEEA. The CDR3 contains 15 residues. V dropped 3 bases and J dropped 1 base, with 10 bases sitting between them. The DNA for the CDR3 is TGTGCCAGCAGCTTGGACAGTGGGTCTGGAAACACCATATATTTT. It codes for CASSLDSGSGNTIYF. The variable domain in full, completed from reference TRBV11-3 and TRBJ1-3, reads EAGVVQSPRYKIIEKKQPVAFWCNPISGHNTLYWYLQNLGQGPELLIRYENEEAVDDSQLPKDRFSAERLKGVDSTLKIQPAELGDSAVYLCASSLDSGSGNTIYFGEGSWLTVV.

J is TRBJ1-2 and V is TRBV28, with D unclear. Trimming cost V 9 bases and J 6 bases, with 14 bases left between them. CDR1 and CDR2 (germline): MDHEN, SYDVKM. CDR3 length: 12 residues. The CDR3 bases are TGTGCCAGTCTTCCACCCGGGAATGGCTACACCTTC. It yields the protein CASLPPGNGYTF.

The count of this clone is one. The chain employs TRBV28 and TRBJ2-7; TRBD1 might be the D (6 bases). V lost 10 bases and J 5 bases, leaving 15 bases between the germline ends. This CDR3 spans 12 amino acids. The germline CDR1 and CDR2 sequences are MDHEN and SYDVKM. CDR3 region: CAISTGLHEQYF. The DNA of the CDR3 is TGTGCCATCTCGACAGGTCTCCACGAGCAGTACTTC.

The CDR3 is CASRTQWTADTQYF. DNA for the CDR3: TGCGCCAGCAGGACGCAATGGACTGCAGATACGCAGTATTTT. The chain combines TRBV5-1 with TRBJ2-3, with D perhaps TRBD2 (5 bases). Trimming pared 5 bases from V and 4 bases from J, leaving 14 bases between. Germline V gene sequence: CDR1 SGHRS, CDR2 YFSETQ. The CDR3 loop spans 14 amino acids.

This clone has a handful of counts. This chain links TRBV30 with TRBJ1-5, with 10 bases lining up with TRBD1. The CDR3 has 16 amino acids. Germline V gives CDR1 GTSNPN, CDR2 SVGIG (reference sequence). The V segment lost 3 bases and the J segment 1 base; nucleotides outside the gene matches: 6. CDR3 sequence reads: CAWSAGTGESNQPQHF. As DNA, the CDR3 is TGTGCCTGGAGCGCCGGGACAGGGGAAAGCAATCAGCCCCAGCATTTT.

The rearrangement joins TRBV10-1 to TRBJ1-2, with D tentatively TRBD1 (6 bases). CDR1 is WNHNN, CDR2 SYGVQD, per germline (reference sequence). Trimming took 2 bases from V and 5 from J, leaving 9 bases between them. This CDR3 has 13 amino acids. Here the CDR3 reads CASSEGQSYGYTF. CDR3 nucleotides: TGCGCCAGCAGTGAGGGACAGTCTTATGGCTACACCTTC.

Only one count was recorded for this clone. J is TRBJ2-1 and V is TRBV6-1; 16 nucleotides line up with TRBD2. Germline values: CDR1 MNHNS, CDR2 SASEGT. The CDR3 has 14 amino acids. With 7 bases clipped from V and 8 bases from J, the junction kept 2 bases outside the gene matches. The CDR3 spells CASTGTSGGDEQFF. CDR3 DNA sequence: TGTGCCAGCACCGGGACTAGCGGGGGGGATGAGCAGTTCTTC.

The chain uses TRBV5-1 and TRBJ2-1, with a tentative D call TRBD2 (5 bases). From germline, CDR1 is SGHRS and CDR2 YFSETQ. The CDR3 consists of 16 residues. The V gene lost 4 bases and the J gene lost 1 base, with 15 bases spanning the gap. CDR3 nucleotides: TGCGCCAGCAGCCATCAATCGACGGGATCCTACAATGAGCAGTTCTTC. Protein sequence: CASSHQSTGSYNEQFF.

The CDR3 protein is CASSYMQGSYEQYF. CDR3 coding DNA: TGTGCCAGCAGCTACATGCAGGGGTCCTACGAGCAGTACTTC. The V gene is TRBV7-9, the J gene TRBJ2-7; TRBD1 is a possible D gene (6 bases). The CDR3 sequence is 14 residues long. The germline V and J ends were trimmed by 4 bases and 1 base, with 11 bases remaining between them. The germline gives CDR1 SEHNR, CDR2 FQNEAQ (reference sequence).

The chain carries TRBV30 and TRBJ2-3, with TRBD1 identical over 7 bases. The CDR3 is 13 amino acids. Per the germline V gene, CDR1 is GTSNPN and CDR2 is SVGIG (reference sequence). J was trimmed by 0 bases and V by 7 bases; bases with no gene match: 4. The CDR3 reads CAFKTGSTDTQYF. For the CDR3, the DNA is TGTGCCTTTAAGACAGGGAGCACAGATACGCAGTATTTT.

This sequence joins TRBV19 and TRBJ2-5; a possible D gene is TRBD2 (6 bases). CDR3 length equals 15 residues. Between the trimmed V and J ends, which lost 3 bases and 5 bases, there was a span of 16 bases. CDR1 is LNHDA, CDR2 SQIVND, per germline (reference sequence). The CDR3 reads CASSMGPLGRETQYF. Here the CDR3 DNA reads TGTGCCAGTAGTATGGGGCCCCTGGGGAGGGAGACCCAGTACTTC.

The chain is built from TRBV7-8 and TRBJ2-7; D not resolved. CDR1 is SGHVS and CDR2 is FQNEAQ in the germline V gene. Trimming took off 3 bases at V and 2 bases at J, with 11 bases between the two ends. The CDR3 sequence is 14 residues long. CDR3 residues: CASSFGPATYEQYF. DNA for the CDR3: TGTGCCAGCAGCTTCGGGCCGGCGACCTACGAGCAGTACTTC.

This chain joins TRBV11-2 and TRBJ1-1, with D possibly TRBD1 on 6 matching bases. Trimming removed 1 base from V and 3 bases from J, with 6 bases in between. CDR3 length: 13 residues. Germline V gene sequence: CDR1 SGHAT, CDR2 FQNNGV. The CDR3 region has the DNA TGTGCCAGCAGCTTAGGGACAGACACTGAAGCTTTCTTT. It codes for CASSLGTDTEAFF. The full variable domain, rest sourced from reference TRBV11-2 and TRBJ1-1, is EAGVAQSPRYKIIEKRQSVAFWCNPISGHATLYWYQQILGQGPKLLIQFQNNGVVDDSQLPKDRFSAERLKGVDSTLKIQPAKLEDSAVYLCASSLGTDTEAFFGQGTRLTVV.

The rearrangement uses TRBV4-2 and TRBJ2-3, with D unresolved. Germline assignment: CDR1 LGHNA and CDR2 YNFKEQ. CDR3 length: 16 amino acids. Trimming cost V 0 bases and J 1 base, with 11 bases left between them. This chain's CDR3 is CASSQESLPRTDTQYF. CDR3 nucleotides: TGTGCCAGCAGCCAAGAATCCCTTCCTCGCACAGATACGCAGTATTTT.

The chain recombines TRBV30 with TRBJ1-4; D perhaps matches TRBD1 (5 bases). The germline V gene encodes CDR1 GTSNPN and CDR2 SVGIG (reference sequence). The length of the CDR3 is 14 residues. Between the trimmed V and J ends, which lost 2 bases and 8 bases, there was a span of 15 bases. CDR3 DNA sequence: TGTGCCTGGAGTACAGGCTCCGAAGGGGAAAAACTGTTTTTT. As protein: CAWSTGSEGEKLFF. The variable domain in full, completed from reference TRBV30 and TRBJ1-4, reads SQTIHQWPATLVQPVGSPLSLECTVEGTSNPNLYWYRQAAGRGLQLLFYSVGIGQISSEVPQNLSASRPQDRQFILSSKKLLLSDSGFYLCAWSTGSEGEKLFFGSGTQLSVL.

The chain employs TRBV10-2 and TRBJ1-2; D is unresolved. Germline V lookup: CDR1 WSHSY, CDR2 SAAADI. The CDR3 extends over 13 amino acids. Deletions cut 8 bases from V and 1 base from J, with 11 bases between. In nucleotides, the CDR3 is TGCGCCAGCGGAAGTAAACTTAACTATGGCTACACCTTC. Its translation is CASGSKLNYGYTF.

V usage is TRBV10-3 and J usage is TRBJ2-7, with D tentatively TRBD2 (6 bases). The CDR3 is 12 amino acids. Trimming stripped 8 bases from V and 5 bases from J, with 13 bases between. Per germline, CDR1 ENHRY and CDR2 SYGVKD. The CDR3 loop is CAIGGFNDEQYF. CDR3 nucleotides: TGTGCCATCGGAGGGTTCAACGACGAGCAGTACTTC.

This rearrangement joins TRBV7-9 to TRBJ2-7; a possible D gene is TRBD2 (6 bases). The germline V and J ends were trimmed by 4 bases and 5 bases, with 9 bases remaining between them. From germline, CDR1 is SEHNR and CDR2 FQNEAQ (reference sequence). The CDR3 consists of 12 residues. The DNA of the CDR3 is TGTGCCAGCAGCTGGGGAGGAGACGAGCAGTACTTC. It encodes CASSWGGDEQYF.

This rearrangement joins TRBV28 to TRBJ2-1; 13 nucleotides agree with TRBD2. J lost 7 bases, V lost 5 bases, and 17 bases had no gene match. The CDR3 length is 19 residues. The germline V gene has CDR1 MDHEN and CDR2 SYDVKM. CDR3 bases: TGTGCCAGCAGTGCCGATGAGAGGACTAGCGGGAGCATGGTAAATGAGCAGTTCTTC. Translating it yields CASSADERTSGSMVNEQFF.

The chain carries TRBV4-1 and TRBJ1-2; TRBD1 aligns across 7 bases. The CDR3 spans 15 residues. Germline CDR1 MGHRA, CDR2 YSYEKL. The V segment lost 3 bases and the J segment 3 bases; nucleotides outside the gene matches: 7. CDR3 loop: CASSQTGTQDYGYTF. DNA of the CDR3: TGCGCCAGCAGCCAGACAGGGACTCAGGACTATGGCTACACCTTC.

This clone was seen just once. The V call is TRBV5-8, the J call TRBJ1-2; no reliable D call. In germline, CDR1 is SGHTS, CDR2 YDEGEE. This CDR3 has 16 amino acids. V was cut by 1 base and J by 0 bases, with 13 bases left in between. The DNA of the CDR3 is TGTGCCAGCAGCTTGAGAGGGAGGACGGCTAACTATGGCTACACCTTC. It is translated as CASSLRGRTANYGYTF.

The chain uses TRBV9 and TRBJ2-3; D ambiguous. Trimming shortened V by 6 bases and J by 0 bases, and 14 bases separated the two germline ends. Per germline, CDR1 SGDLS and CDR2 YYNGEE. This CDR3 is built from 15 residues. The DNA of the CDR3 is TGTGCCAGCAATAGTGGCGCGACTAGCACAGATACGCAGTATTTT. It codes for CASNSGATSTDTQYF.